This T cell receptor (beta chain) was captured in a study of blood T cells in healthy people across ages. Findings of the study overall: Measured against age, TCR beta diversity per million T cells decreased in a roughly linear manner.

This CDR3 has 15 amino acids. J was trimmed by 8 bases and V by 5 bases; bases with no gene match: 7. Germline V gene sequence: CDR1 MNHEY, CDR2 SVGEGT. This clonotype appeared once. As yet, its antigen is unknown. Next came a second PCR, run for about 7 to 12 cycles, which used a sample-barcoded 5' primer along with a J-beta primer mix. A single record per CDR3 protein comes from TCRdb applying MiXCR to the 5' RACE reads. The sample consists of about 1.5 million distinct CDR3 sequences, around two fifths of them appearing once. The sequence derives from a woman younger than 30 in good health. The source material was blood. V usage is TRBV6-2 or TRBV6-3 and J usage is TRBJ1-4, with 11 bases that match TRBD1. The CDR3 coding sequence is TGTGCCAGCAGTGTTCCGGGACAGGGGGGAGAAAAACTGTTTTTT. Translation gives CASSVPGQGGEKLFF.